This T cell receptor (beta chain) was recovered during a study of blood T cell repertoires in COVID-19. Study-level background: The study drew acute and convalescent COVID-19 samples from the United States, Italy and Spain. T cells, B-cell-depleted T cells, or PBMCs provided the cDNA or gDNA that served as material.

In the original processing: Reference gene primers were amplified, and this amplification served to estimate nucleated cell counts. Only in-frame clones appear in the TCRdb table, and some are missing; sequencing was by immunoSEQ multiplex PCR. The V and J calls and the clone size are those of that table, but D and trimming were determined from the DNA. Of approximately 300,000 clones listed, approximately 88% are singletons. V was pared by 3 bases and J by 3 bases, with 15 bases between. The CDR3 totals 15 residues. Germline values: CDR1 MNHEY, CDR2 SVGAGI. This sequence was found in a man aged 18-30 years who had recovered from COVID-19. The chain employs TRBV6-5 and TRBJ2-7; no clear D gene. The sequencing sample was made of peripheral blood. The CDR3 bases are TGTGCCAGCAGTTATGGGCAGCTCCCTATCTACGAGCAGTACTTC. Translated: CASSYGQLPIYEQYF.